This TCR beta chain was profiled in a study of cytomegalovirus exposure and HLA in healthy donors. Overall study context: Of the donors genotyped, 300 to 500 in all, 65% to 90% fell in the Caucasian-associated ancestry cluster.

The CDR3 has 15 amino acids. V was clipped by 5 bases and J by 0 bases, with 11 bases between them. CDR1 and CDR2 (germline): SEHNR, FQNEAQ (reference sequence). As to this clone: What it binds is not known.

Primers: 60 Vbeta forward and 13 Jbeta reverse. Measured with immunoSEQ multiplex PCR; TCRdb has only the in-frame clones, and not every one. The top ten hold about 2.4% of the sample, which has roughly 180,000 clones, roughly 80% seen once. Findings of the study overall: Cytomegalovirus-associated status was assigned to about 160 TCR beta chains. Researchers reported in a later analysis that a missense DCLRE1C variant was tied to TCR beta V- and J-gene trimming.

Specimen: PBMCs. The sequence came from a male donor in good health and CMV-seronegative. The V call is TRBV7-9, the J call TRBJ1-5, with a tentative D call TRBD1 (6 bases). The CDR3 nucleotides read TGTGCCAGCAGCCGAGGACAGAATAGCAATCAGCCCCAGCATTTT. This sequence encodes CASSRGQNSNQPQHF. Full variable domain (remainder filled in from reference TRBV7-9 and TRBJ1-5): DTGVSQNPRHKITKRGQNVTFRCDPISEHNRLYWYRQTLGQGPEFLTYFQNEAQLEKSRLLSDRFSAERPKGSFSTLEIQRTEQGDSAMYLCASSRGQNSNQPQHFGDGTRLSIL.